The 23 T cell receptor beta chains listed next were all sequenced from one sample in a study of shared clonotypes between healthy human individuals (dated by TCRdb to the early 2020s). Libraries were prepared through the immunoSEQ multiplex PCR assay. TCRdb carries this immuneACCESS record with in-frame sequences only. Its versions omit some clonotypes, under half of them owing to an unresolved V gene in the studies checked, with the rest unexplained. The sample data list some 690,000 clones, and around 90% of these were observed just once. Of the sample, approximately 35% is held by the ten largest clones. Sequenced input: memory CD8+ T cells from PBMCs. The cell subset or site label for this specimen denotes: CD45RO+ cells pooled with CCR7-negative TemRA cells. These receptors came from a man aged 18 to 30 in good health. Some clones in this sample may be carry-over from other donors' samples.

The CDR3 protein is CASSLDPATDTQYF. The CDR3 DNA reads TGTGCCAGCAGCTTAGACCCCGCAACAGATACGCAGTATTTT. The rearrangement links TRBV7-2 to TRBJ2-3, with D uncertain. The CDR3 length is 14 residues. CDR1 and CDR2 from the germline V gene are SGHTA and FQGNSA. The V gene lost 1 base and the J gene lost 3 bases, with 8 bases spanning the gap.

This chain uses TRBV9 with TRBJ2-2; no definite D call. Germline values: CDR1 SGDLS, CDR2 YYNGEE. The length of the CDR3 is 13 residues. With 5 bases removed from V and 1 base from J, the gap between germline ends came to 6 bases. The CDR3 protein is CASSGLNTGELFF. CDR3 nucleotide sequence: TGTGCCAGCAGTGGCCTGAACACCGGGGAGCTGTTTTTT.

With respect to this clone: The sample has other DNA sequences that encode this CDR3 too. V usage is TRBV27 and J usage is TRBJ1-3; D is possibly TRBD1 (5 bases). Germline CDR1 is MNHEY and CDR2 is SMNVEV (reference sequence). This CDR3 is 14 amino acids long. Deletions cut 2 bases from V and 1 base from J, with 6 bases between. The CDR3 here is CASSLRGSGNTIYF. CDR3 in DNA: TGTGCCAGCAGTTTACGGGGGTCTGGAAACACCATATATTTT.

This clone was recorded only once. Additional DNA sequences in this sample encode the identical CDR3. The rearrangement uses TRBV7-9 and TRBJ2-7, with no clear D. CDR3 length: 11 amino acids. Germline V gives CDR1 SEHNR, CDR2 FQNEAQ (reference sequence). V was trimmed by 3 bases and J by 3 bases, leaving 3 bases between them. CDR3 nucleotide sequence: TGTGCCAGCAGCTTCAACTACGAGCAGTACTTC. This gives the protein CASSFNYEQYF. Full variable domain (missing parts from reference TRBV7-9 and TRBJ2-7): DTGVSQNPRHKITKRGQNVTFRCDPISEHNRLYWYRQTLGQGPEFLTYFQNEAQLEKSRLLSDRFSAERPKGSFSTLEIQRTEQGDSAMYLCASSFNYEQYFGPGTRLTVT.

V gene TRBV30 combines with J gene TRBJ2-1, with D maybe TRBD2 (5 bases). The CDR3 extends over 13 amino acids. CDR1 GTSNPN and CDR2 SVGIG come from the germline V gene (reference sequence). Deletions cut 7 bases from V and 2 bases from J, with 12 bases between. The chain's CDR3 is CASPGRAYNEQFF. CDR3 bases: TGTGCCTCCCCCGGGCGGGCCTACAATGAGCAGTTCTTC. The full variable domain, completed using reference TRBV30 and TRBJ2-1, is SQTIHQWPATLVQPVGSPLSLECTVEGTSNPNLYWYRQAAGRGLQLLFYSVGIGQISSEVPQNLSASRPQDRQFILSSKKLLLSDSGFYLCASPGRAYNEQFFGPGTRLTVL.

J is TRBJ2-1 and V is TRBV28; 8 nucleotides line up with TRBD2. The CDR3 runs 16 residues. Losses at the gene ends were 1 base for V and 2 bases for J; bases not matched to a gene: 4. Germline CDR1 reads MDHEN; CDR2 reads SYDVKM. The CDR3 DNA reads TGTGCCAGCAGTTTATATCGGGAGGGGGCCTACAATGAGCAGTTCTTC. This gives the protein CASSLYREGAYNEQFF. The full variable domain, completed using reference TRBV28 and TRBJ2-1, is DVKVTQSSRYLVKRTGEKVFLECVQDMDHENMFWYRQDPGLGLRLIYFSYDVKMKEKGDIPEGYSVSREKKERFSLILESASTNQTSMYLCASSLYREGAYNEQFFGPGTRLTVL.

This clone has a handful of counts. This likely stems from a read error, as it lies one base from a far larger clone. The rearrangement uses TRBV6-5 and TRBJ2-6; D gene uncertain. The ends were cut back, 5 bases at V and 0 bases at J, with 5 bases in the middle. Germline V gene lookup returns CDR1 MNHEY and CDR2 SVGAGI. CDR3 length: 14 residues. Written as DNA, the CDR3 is TGTGCCAGCAGTGACAACTCTGGGGCCAACGTCCTGACTTTC. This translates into CASSDNSGANVLTF.

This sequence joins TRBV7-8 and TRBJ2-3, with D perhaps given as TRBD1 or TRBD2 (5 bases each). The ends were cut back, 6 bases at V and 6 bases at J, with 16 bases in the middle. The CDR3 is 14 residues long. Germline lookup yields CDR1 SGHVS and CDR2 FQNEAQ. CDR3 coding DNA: TGTGCCAGCAGGAGTGGGGGTTCAGCCGATACGCAGTATTTT. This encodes CASRSGGSADTQYF.

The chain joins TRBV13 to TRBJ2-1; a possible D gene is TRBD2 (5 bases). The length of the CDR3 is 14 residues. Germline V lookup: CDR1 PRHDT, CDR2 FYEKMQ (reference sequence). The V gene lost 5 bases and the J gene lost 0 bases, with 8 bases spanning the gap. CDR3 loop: CASSGESSYNEQFF. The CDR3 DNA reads TGTGCCAGCAGCGGGGAGAGCTCCTACAATGAGCAGTTCTTC.

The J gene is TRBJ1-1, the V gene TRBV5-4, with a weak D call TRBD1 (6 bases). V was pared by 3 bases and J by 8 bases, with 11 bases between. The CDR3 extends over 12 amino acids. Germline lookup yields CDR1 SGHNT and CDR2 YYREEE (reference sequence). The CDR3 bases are TGTGCCAGCAGCTCTCATACAGGGGAAGCTTTCTTT. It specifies CASSSHTGEAFF.

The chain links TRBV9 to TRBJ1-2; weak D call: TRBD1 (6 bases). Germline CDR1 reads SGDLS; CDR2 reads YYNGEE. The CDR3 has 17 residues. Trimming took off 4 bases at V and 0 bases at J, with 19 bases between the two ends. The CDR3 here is CASSSRVDRPANYGYTF. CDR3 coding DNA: TGTGCCAGCAGCAGCCGGGTGGACAGACCTGCTAACTATGGCTACACCTTC.

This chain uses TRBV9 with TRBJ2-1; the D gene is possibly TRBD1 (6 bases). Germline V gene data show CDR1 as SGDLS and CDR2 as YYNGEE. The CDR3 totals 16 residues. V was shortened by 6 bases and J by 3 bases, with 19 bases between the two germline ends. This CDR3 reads CASNQQGSTLYNEQFF. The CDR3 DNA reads TGTGCCAGCAACCAACAGGGCTCAACACTCTACAATGAGCAGTTCTTC.

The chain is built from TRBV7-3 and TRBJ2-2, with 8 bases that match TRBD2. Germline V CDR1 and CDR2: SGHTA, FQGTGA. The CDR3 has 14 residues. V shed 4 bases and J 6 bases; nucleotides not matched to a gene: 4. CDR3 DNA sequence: TGTGCCAGCAGCTCCACTAGCGGTCCCGGGGAGCTGTTTTTT. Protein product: CASSSTSGPGELFF. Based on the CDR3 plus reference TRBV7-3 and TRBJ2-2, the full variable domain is GAGVSQTPSNKVTEKGKYVELRCDPISGHTALYWYRQSLGQGPEFLIYFQGTGAADDSGLPNDRFFAVRPEGSVSTLKIQRTERGDSAVYLCASSSTSGPGELFFGEGSRLTVL.

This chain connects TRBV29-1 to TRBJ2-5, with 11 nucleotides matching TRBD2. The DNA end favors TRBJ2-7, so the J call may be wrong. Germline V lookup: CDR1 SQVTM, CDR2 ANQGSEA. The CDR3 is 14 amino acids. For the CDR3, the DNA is TGCAGCGTTCGACTAGCGGGAACGGGATACGAGCAGTACTTC. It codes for CSVRLAGTGYEQYF.

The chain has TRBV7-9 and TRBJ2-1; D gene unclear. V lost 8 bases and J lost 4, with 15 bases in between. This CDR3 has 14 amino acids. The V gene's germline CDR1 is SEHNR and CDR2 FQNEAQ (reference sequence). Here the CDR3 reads CASGAALGYNEQFF. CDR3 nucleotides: TGTGCCAGCGGCGCAGCCTTAGGGTACAATGAGCAGTTCTTC.

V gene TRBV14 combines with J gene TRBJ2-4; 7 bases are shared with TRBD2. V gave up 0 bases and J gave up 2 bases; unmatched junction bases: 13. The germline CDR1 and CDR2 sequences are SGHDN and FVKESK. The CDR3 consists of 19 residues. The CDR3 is CASSQDGRQAGWSKNIQYF. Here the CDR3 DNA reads TGTGCCAGCAGCCAAGACGGGAGGCAGGCTGGATGGTCCAAAAACATTCAGTACTTC. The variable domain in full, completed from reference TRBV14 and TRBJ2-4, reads EAGVTQFPSHSVIEKGQTVTLRCDPISGHDNLYWYRRVMGKEIKFLLHFVKESKQDESGMPNNRFLAERTGGTYSTLKVQPAELEDSGVYFCASSQDGRQAGWSKNIQYFGAGTRLSVL.

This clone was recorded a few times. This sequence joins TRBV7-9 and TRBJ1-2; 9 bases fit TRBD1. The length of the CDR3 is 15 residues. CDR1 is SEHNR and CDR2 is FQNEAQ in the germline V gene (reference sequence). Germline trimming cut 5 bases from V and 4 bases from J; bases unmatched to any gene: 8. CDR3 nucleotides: TGTGCCAGCAGCGGCCGGACAGGGGAAAGCTATGGCTACACCTTC. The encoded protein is CASSGRTGESYGYTF. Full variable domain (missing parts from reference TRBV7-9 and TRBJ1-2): DTGVSQNPRHKITKRGQNVTFRCDPISEHNRLYWYRQTLGQGPEFLTYFQNEAQLEKSRLLSDRFSAERPKGSFSTLEIQRTEQGDSAMYLCASSGRTGESYGYTFGSGTRLTVV.

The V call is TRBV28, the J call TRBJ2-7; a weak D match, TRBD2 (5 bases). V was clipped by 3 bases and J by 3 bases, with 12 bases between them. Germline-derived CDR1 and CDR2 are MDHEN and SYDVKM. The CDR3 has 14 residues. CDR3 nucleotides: TGTGCCAGCAGTTTCGTCGGGGTTTACTACGAGCAGTACTTC. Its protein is CASSFVGVYYEQYF.

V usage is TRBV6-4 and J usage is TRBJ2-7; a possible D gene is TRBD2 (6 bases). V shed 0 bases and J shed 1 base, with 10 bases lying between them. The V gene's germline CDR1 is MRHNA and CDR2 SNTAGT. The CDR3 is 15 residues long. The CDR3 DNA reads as TGTGCCAGCAGTGACTCTGCGGGGCCTTCCTACGAGCAGTACTTC. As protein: CASSDSAGPSYEQYF.

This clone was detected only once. The CDR3 protein is CASSSPTGGSNYGYTF. In DNA, the CDR3 is TGTGCCAGCAGTTCCCCGACAGGGGGATCTAACTATGGCTACACCTTC. The chain recombines TRBV28 with TRBJ1-2; 9 nucleotides line up with TRBD1. The CDR3 loop spans 16 amino acids. Trimming removed 4 bases from V and 0 bases from J; junction bases left unmatched: 6. Germline V gene lookup returns CDR1 MDHEN and CDR2 SYDVKM.

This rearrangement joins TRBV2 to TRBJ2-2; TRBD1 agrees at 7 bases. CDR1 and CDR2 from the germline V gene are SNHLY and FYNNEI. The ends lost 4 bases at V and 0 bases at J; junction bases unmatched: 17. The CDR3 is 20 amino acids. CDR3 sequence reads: CASSAPGTEMPSANTGELFF. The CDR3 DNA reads TGTGCCAGCAGTGCCCCCGGGACAGAGATGCCGAGCGCGAACACCGGGGAGCTGTTTTTT. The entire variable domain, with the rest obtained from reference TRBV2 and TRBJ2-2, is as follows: EPEVTQTPSHQVTQMGQEVILRCVPISNHLYFYWYRQILGQKVEFLVSFYNNEISEKSEIFDDQFSVERPDGSNFTLKIRSTKLEDSAMYFCASSAPGTEMPSANTGELFFGEGSRLTVL.

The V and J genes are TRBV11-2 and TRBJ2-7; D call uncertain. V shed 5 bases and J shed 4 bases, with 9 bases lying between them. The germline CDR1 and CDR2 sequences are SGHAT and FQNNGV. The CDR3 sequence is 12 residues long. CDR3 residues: CASSLPSYEQYF. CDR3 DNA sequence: TGTGCCAGCAGCCTCCCTTCGTACGAGCAGTACTTC.

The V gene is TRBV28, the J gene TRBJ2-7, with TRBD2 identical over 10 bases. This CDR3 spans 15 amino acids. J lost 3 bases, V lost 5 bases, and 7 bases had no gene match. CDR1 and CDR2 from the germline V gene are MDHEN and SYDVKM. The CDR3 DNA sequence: TGTGCCAGCAGTCCGACTAGCGGGTGGTTCTACGAGCAGTACTTC. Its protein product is CASSPTSGWFYEQYF.